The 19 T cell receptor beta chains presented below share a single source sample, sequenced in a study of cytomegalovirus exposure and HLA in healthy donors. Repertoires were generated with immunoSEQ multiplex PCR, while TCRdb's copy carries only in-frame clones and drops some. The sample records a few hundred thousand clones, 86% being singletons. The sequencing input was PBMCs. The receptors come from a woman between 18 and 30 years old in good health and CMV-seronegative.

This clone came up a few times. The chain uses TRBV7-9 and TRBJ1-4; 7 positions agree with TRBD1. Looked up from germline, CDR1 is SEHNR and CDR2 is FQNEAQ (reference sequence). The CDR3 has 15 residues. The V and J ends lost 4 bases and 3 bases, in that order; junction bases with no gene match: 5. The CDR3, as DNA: TGTGCCAGCAGCTCCCCGACAGGGCCTAATGAAAAACTGTTTTTT. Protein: CASSSPTGPNEKLFF.

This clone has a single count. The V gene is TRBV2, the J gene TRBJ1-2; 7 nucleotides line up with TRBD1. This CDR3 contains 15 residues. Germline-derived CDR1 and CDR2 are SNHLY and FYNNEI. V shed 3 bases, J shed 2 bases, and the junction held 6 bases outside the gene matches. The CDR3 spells CASSDRTGANYGYTF. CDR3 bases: TGTGCCAGCAGTGATCGTACAGGGGCAAACTATGGCTACACCTTC. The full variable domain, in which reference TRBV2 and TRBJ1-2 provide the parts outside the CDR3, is EPEVTQTPSHQVTQMGQEVILRCVPISNHLYFYWYRQILGQKVEFLVSFYNNEISEKSEIFDDQFSVERPDGSNFTLKIRSTKLEDSAMYFCASSDRTGANYGYTFGSGTRLTVV.

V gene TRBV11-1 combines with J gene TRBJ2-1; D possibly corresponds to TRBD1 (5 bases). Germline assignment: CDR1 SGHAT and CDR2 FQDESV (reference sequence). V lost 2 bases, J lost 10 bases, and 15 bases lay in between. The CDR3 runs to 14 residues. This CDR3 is CASSLSSPYREQFF. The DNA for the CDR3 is TGTGCCAGCAGCTTATCCTCCCCCTACAGGGAGCAGTTCTTC.

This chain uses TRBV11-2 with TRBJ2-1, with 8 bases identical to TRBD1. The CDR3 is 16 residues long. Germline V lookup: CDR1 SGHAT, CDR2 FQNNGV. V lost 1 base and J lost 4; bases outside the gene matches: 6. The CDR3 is CASSLAGTGPYNEQFF. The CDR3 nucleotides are TGTGCCAGCAGCTTAGCGGGGACAGGTCCTTACAATGAGCAGTTCTTC.

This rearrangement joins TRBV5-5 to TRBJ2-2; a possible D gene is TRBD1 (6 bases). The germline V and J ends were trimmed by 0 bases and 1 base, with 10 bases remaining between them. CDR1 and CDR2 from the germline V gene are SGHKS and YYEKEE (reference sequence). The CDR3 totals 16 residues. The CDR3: CASSLEGHMNTGELFF. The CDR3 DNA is TGTGCCAGCAGCTTGGAGGGACACATGAACACCGGGGAGCTGTTTTTT. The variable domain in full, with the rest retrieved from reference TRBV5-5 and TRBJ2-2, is DAGVTQSPTHLIKTRGQQVTLRCSPISGHKSVSWYQQVLGQGPQFIFQYYEKEERGRGNFPDRFSARQFPNYSSELNVNALLLGDSALYLCASSLEGHMNTGELFFGEGSRLTVL.

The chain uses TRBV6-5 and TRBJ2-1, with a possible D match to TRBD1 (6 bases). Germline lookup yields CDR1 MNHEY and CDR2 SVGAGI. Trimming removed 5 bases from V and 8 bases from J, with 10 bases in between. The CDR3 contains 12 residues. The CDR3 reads CASSHRVDEQFF. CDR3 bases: TGTGCCAGCAGTCACAGGGTCGATGAGCAGTTCTTC.

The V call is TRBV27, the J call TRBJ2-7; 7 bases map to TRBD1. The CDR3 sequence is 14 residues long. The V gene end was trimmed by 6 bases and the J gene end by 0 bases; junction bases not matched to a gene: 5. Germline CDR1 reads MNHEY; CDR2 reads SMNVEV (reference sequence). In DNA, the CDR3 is TGTGCCAGCAGCTACAGGGGTAACTCCTACGAGCAGTACTTC. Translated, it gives CASSYRGNSYEQYF.

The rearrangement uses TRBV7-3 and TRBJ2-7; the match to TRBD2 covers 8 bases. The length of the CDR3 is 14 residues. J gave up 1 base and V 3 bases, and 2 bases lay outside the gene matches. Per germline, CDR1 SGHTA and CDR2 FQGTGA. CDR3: CASSFGGASYEQYF. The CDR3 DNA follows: TGTGCCAGCAGCTTCGGGGGGGCTTCCTACGAGCAGTACTTC.

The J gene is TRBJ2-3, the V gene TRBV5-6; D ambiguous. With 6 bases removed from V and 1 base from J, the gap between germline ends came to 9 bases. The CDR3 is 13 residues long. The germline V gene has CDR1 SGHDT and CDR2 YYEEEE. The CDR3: CASNARGTDTQYF. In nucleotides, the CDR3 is TGTGCCAGCAACGCCCGGGGCACAGATACGCAGTATTTT.

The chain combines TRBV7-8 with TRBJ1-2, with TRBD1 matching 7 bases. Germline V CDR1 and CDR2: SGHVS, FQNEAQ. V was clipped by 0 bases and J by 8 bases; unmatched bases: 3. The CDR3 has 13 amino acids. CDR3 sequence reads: CASSLAGTDGYTF. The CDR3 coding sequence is TGTGCCAGCAGCTTAGCCGGGACAGACGGCTACACCTTC.

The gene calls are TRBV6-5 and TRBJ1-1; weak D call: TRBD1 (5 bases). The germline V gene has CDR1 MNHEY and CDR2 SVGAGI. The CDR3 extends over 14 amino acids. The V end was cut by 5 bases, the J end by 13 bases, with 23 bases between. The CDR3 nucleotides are TGTGCCAGCAGTCAGTACACAGGATCCTCCAGCTTTTTCTTT. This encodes CASSQYTGSSSFFF.

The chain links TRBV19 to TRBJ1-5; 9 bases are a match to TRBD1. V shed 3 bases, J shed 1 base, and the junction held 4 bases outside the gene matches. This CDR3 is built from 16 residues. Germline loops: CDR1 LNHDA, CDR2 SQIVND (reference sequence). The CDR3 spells CASSIAGQGSNQPQHF. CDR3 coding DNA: TGTGCCAGTAGTATTGCGGGACAGGGAAGCAATCAGCCCCAGCATTTT.

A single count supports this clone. The CDR3 nucleotides are TGTGCCTGGAGTAGACTAGCGGGAGGACGAGAGACCCAGTACTTC. The encoded protein is CAWSRLAGGRETQYF. The V call is TRBV30, the J call TRBJ2-5; 13 bases fit TRBD2. After removal of 2 bases from V and 4 bases from J, the junction contained 4 bases not matched to a gene. This CDR3 contains 15 residues. The germline CDR1 and CDR2 sequences are GTSNPN and SVGIG (reference sequence).

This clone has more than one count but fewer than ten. The CDR3 protein is CASTAAETQYF. CDR3 in DNA: TGTGCCAGCACGGCGGCGGAGACCCAGTACTTC. The chain has TRBV28 and TRBJ2-5; D is ambiguous. CDR3 size: 11 residues. Germline CDR1 and CDR2: MDHEN and SYDVKM. With 7 bases removed from V and 5 bases from J, the gap between germline ends came to 8 bases.

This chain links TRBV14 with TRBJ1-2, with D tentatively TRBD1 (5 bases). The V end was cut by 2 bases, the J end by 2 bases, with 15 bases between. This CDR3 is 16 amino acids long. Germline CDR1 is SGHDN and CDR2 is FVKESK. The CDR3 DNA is TGTGCCAGCAGCCAAAAGACAGTCCCTTTCAACTATGGCTACACCTTC. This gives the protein CASSQKTVPFNYGYTF.

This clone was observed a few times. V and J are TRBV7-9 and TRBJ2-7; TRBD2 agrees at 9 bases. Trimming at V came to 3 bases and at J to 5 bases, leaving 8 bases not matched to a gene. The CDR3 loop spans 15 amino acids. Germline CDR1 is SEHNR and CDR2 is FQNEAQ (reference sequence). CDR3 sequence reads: CASSFRAGGFDEQYF. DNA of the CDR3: TGTGCCAGCAGCTTTAGAGCGGGAGGTTTCGACGAGCAGTACTTC.

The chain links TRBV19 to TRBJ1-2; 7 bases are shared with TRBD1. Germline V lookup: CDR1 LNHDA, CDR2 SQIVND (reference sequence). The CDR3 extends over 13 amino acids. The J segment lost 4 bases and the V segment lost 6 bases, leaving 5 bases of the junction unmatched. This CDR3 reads CASSRQGGYGYTF. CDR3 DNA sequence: TGTGCCAGTAGCCGACAGGGTGGCTATGGCTACACCTTC. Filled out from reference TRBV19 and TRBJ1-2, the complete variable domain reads DGGITQSPKYLFRKEGQNVTLSCEQNLNHDAMYWYRQDPGQGLRLIYYSQIVNDFQKGDIAEGYSVSREKKESFPLTVTSAQKNPTAFYLCASSRQGGYGYTFGSGTRLTVV.

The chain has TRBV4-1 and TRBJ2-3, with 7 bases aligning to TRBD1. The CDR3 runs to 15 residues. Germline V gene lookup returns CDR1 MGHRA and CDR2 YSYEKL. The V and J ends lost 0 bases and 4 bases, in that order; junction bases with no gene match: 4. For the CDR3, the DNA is TGCGCCAGCAGCCAAGAGGGACAGTCGGCAGATACGCAGTATTTT. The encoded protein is CASSQEGQSADTQYF.

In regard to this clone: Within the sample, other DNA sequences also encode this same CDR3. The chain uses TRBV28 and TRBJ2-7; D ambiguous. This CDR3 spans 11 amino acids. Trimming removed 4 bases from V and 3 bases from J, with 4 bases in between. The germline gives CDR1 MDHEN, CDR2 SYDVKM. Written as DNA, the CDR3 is TGTGCCAGCAGTTCCGGCTACGAGCAGTACTTC. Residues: CASSSGYEQYF.